The present T cell receptor (beta chain) was sequenced within a study of blood T cell repertoires in COVID-19 (TCRdb year 2020). With respect to the entire study: The collaborator samples originated in the United States, Italy and Spain and spanned the acute and convalescent phases of COVID-19. The prospective study material was composed of cDNA or gDNA derived from T cells, B-cell-depleted T cells, or PBMCs. Deeply sampled blood TCRbeta repertoires from subjects exposed to, actively infected with, or recovered from COVID-19 were included in the dataset. The repertoires were released in a freely available public database intended as a resource for research on the immune response to SARS-CoV-2. Samples came from the ongoing ImmuneRACE study (first 160 participants) plus 1,254 subjects from 6 global collaborators. A de-identified subject ID, COVID-19 status, age in years and sex were almost always included in the sample metadata. Where available, HLA class I and class II types were taken from metadata supplied by the sample provider and were not determined by assay-based typing. Study-wide conclusions, independent of this receptor: The amount of clinical and demographic metadata varied by source and participant and was provided uncurated.

The immunoSEQ Assay, a bias-controlled multiplex PCR, was used to amplify TCRbeta CDR3 regions from genomic DNA. On the study's bioinformatics: Within the assay, amplification of reference gene primers was used to estimate how many nucleated cells each sample contained. Sequence reads were collapsed and filtered to measure the absolute abundance of every unique TCRbeta CDR3 rearrangement. For each sample, productive Simpson clonality was calculated as the square root of Simpson's diversity index over productive rearrangements. TCRdb's version of the immuneACCESS table is confined to in-frame rearrangements and falls short of the full clone set. An unresolved V gene accounts for under half of the shortfall where checked; the remainder is of unknown origin. V, J and clone size are those of that table, while D and trimming were read from the DNA. The sample table holds around 250,000 clones, of which roughly 89% were seen once. Around 2.9% of the sample is taken by the ten largest.

Comment on this clone: This clone's antigen is unknown. No quality values exist for individual bases; no much larger clone is one base distant.

The CDR3 sequence holds 16 residues, the cysteine and phenylalanine included. CDR3 DNA only is kept here, 48 bases in frame from base 1. A distance of 18 bases separates the germline ends of V and J, which lose 1 base and 5 bases respectively. CDR1 and CDR2 are read off the germline V gene (reference sequence) as LNHDA and SQIVND. Whole blood was collected in K2EDTA tubes by collaborating institutions according to the institutions' own protocols. For TCRbeta analysis, collaborators shipped samples in one of three forms: frozen whole blood, isolated PBMCs, or DNA extracted from either of those sample types.

Sequencing was carried out using peripheral blood. The sequence links TRBV19 to TRBJ2-7, with TRBD2 as a weak D call on 6 bases. This receptor was identified in a woman aged 25-40 years with active or convalescent COVID-19. CDR3 loop: CASSIGGTRPPHEQYF. The DNA sequence reads TGTGCCAGTAGTATAGGCGGGACCCGACCTCCCCACGAGCAGTACTTC.